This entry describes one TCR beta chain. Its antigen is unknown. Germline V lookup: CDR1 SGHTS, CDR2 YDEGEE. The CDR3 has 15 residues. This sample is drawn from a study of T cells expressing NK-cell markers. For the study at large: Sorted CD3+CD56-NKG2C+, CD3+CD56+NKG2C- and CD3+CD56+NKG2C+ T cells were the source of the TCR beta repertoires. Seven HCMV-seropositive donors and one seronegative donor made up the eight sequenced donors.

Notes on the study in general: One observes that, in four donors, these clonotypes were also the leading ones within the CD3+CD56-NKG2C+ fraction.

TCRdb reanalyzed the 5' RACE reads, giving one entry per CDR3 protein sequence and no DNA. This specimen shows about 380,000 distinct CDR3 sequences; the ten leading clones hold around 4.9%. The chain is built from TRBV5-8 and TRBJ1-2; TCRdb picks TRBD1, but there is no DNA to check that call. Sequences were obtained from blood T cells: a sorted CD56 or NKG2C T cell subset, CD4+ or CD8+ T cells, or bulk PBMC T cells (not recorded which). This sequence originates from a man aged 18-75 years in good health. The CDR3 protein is CASSSGTGGYYGYTF.